Following are 19 T cell receptor beta chains from one sample sequenced in a study of blood T cell repertoires in COVID-19. Data came from immunoSEQ multiplex PCR; TCRdb stores just in-frame clones and leaves some out. The sample lists 150,000 to 250,000 clones, around 95% occurring once. Sequenced sample: peripheral blood. The receptors stem from a man aged 25-45 years with COVID-19, enrolled during active disease.

The chain recombines TRBV6-5 with TRBJ1-4; 9 bases are shared with TRBD1. V was pared by 4 bases and J by 8 bases, with 5 bases of the junction left unmatched. The CDR3 sequence is 14 residues long. The germline V gene has CDR1 MNHEY and CDR2 SVGAGI. CDR3: CASSSQGAGEKLFF. Written as DNA, the CDR3 is TGTGCCAGCAGTTCACAGGGGGCAGGGGAAAAACTGTTTTTT.

This chain uses TRBV13 with TRBJ1-1; D is perhaps TRBD1 (5 bases). Trimming cost V 4 bases and J 0 bases, with 9 bases left between them. The CDR3 consists of 14 residues. The germline V gene encodes CDR1 PRHDT and CDR2 FYEKMQ (reference sequence). CDR3 protein: CASSSRGMNTEAFF. The CDR3 DNA follows: TGTGCCAGCAGCTCCCGGGGGATGAACACTGAAGCTTTCTTT.

J is TRBJ1-2 and V is TRBV10-3, with D tentatively TRBD1 (6 bases). V gave up 6 bases and J gave up 3 bases, with 8 bases separating them. In germline, CDR1 is ENHRY, CDR2 SYGVKD. The CDR3 runs 12 residues. The CDR3: CAIRDSDYGYTF. The CDR3 region has the DNA TGTGCCATCAGGGACAGTGACTATGGCTACACCTTC.

A word on this clone: The sample carries other DNA sequences with the same CDR3. The chain uses TRBV15 and TRBJ1-3; possibly TRBD1 for D (6 bases). CDR1 is LNHNV and CDR2 is YYDKDF in the germline V gene (reference sequence). The CDR3 is made up of 15 amino acids. Trimming left V 3 bases short and J 0 bases short, with 9 bases between. In DNA, the CDR3 is TGTGCCACCAGCAGGGACAGATTCTCTGGAAACACCATATATTTT. This codes for CATSRDRFSGNTIYF.

This sequence joins TRBV6-5 and TRBJ1-1; D remains ambiguous. The CDR3 sequence is 13 residues long. V gave up 10 bases and J gave up 2 bases, with 14 bases separating them. CDR1 is MNHEY, CDR2 SVGAGI, per germline. The CDR3 DNA reads as TGTGCCATCAGAGGAGGCCATAACACTGAAGCTTTCTTT. Encoded protein: CAIRGGHNTEAFF.

The V gene is TRBV12-3 or TRBV12-4, the J gene TRBJ1-2, with D tentatively TRBD1 (6 bases). V gave up 5 bases and J gave up 7 bases, with 14 bases separating them. CDR3 length equals 13 residues. Here the CDR3 reads CASSQQGFGGYTF. CDR3 nucleotides: TGTGCCAGCAGTCAACAGGGCTTTGGTGGCTACACCTTC.

The chain is built from TRBV12-5 and TRBJ1-5; 8 nucleotides line up with TRBD1. The length of the CDR3 is 16 residues. Germline V gives CDR1 LGHNT, CDR2 FRNRAP. With V trimmed by 1 base and J by 3 bases, 5 bases remained unmatched. The CDR3 spells CASGLGTGSANQPQHF. The CDR3 DNA sequence: TGTGCTAGTGGTTTGGGGACAGGGTCGGCCAATCAGCCCCAGCATTTT.

The DNA of the CDR3 is TGTGCCAGCAGTTACTCTGGACAGGGGGGAAACACCATATATTTT. This sequence encodes CASSYSGQGGNTIYF. The chain is built from TRBV6-6 and TRBJ1-3; 9 bases fit TRBD1. The CDR3 covers 15 residues. Looked up from germline, CDR1 is MNHNY and CDR2 is SVGAGI (reference sequence). With V trimmed by 0 bases and J by 4 bases, 1 base remained unmatched.

The chain uses TRBV6-5 and TRBJ1-2; 9 bases match TRBD1. The junction had 4 bases not matched to a gene; V was cut back by 5 bases and J by 3 bases. Germline V CDR1 and CDR2: MNHEY, SVGAGI. The CDR3 spans 14 residues. DNA for the CDR3: TGTGCCAGCAGTAGGAGGACAGGGGACTATGGCTACACCTTC. Translating gives CASSRRTGDYGYTF.

This sequence joins TRBV6-5 and TRBJ1-3, with TRBD1 as a possible D gene (6 bases). CDR3 length: 15 amino acids. The V gene lost 2 bases and the J gene lost 0 bases, with 8 bases spanning the gap. Germline V CDR1 and CDR2: MNHEY, SVGAGI. The CDR3 region is CASSYQGTSGNTIYF. The CDR3, as DNA: TGTGCCAGCAGTTACCAGGGGACCTCTGGAAACACCATATATTTT.

In this sample, this clone turned up once. This chain links TRBV4-1 with TRBJ2-2; 15 nucleotides agree with TRBD2. Germline CDR1 MGHRA, CDR2 YSYEKL. V lost 4 bases and J lost 2; bases outside the gene matches: 8. The CDR3 has 19 amino acids. Written as DNA, the CDR3 is TGCGCCAGCAGCCCATGGACTAGCGGGGGGGTACGAAACACCGGGGAGCTGTTTTTT. Translating it yields CASSPWTSGGVRNTGELFF.

The V and J genes are TRBV19 and TRBJ1-2; TRBD1 matches 7 bases. This CDR3 is 19 amino acids long. Germline lookup yields CDR1 LNHDA and CDR2 SQIVND (reference sequence). V lost 6 bases and J lost 3; bases outside the gene matches: 22. CDR3 sequence: CASSDASDRQGYLDYGYTF. CDR3 nucleotide sequence: TGTGCCAGTAGCGATGCCAGCGACAGACAGGGTTATCTAGACTATGGCTACACCTTC.

The V gene is TRBV29-1, the J gene TRBJ2-3; 11 bases fit TRBD2. The CDR3 runs to 17 residues. The junction had 13 bases not matched to a gene; V was cut back by 5 bases and J by 3 bases. The germline gives CDR1 SQVTM, CDR2 ANQGSEA. CDR3 nucleotides: TGCAGCGTTCCCCCGGTGGTAGCGGGGGGGCAAACAGATACGCAGTATTTT. Residues: CSVPPVVAGGQTDTQYF.

The chain has TRBV11-2 and TRBJ1-1; TRBD1 aligns across 8 bases. Germline trimming cut 0 bases from V and 10 bases from J; bases unmatched to any gene: 7. There are 14 residues in the CDR3. Germline V gene sequence: CDR1 SGHAT, CDR2 FQNNGV. The CDR3 loop is CASSLDLVGQGAFF. CDR3 nucleotides: TGTGCCAGCAGCTTAGATCTAGTCGGACAGGGAGCTTTCTTT.

The V and J genes are TRBV18 and TRBJ2-1; D is possibly TRBD1 (6 bases). The germline gives CDR1 KGHSH, CDR2 LQKENI. V gave up 1 base and J gave up 5 bases, with 21 bases separating them. This CDR3 has 18 amino acids. The CDR3 bases are TGTGCCAGCTCACCACGTCAACCCGGGACAAAAACGGACAATGAGCAGTTCTTC. This gives the protein CASSPRQPGTKTDNEQFF.

V and J are TRBV5-4 and TRBJ1-3; maybe TRBD1 (5 bases). The CDR3 runs to 16 residues. Trimming took off 0 bases at V and 4 bases at J, with 14 bases between the two ends. Germline CDR1 reads SGHNT; CDR2 reads YYREEE (reference sequence). CDR3 bases: TGTGCCAGCAGCTTGGATGCCCCTGGGGCCGGAAACACCATATATTTT. Residues: CASSLDAPGAGNTIYF.

The V gene is TRBV3-1 (or the pseudogene TRBV3-2), the J gene TRBJ2-5; 7 bases are a match to TRBD2. This CDR3 is built from 16 residues. The germline V gene has CDR1 LGHDT and CDR2 YNNKEL (reference sequence). J gave up 4 bases and V 2 bases, and 10 bases lay outside the gene matches. The CDR3 nucleotides are TGTGCCAGCAGCCAACGGTTGCGGGGGTTCGCAGAGACCCAGTACTTC. As protein: CASSQRLRGFAETQYF.

The V and J genes are TRBV30 and TRBJ1-5, with a tentative D call TRBD1 (5 bases). V was shortened by 1 base and J by 3 bases, with 10 bases between the two germline ends. This CDR3 region has 14 residues. From germline, CDR1 is GTSNPN and CDR2 SVGIG (reference sequence). The CDR3 loop is CAWSGSGLNQPQHF. CDR3 sequence (DNA): TGTGCCTGGAGTGGGTCAGGGCTCAATCAGCCCCAGCATTTT.

The chain combines TRBV12-3 or TRBV12-4 with TRBJ2-2, with D hard to call. CDR3 size: 13 residues. The V end lost 2 bases, the J end lost 6 bases, and 7 bases lay between the germline ends. As DNA, the CDR3 is TGTGCCAGCAGTTTACAGGTTGCCGGGGAGCTGTTTTTT. Its protein product is CASSLQVAGELFF.